This T cell receptor beta chain was identified in a study of OX40 agonist ivuxolimab in advanced cancers. Clones were read by immunoSEQ multiplex PCR, and TCRdb kept only the in-frame ones, dropping some. This sample has 30,000 to 45,000 clones, with over 65% found just once. V lost 1 base and J 4 bases, leaving 17 bases between the germline ends. CDR1 is SGHVS, CDR2 FQNEAQ, per germline. This CDR3 is 16 amino acids long. The chain has TRBV7-8 and TRBJ2-7; tentative D call: TRBD2 (6 bases). This TCR derives from an adult with an advanced solid tumor such as melanoma, head and neck, liver or kidney cancer. The sample in question was CD4+ or CD8+ T cells sorted from blood, obtained in a trial of the OX40 agonist ivuxolimab. CDR3 in DNA: TGTGCCAGCAGCTTAGTAGACGGGACGGAGGGTTACGAGCAGTACTTC. Its translation is CASSLVDGTEGYEQYF.